The rows below give T cell receptor beta chains drawn from one sample of a study of blood T cell repertoires in COVID-19. TCRdb's table, derived via immunoSEQ multiplex PCR, lists solely in-frame clones and lacks some. This table holds 150,000 or so clones, around 80% found once. The sequencing input was PBMCs or T cells enriched from blood (not recorded which). The receptors stem from a woman between 50 and 59 years old who had recovered from COVID-19. The CDR3 runs from the conserved cysteine through the conserved F or W. A D gene is named only where the DNA matches it firmly. Part of the rows lack a size; the others show once, few, many or a class for expanded clones.

d_gene: .; v_gene: TRBV27; j_gene: TRBJ1-4; abundance: .; CDR3nt: TGTGCCAGCAGTCCGTGGGGGAGGGCAACTAATGAAAAACTGTTTTTT; CDR3aa: CASSPWGRATNEKLFF
d_gene: .; v_gene: TRBV7-9; j_gene: TRBJ1-1; abundance: .; CDR3nt: TGTGCCAGCAGCGAAAGAGTGAACACTGAAGCTTTCTTT; CDR3aa: CASSERVNTEAFF
d_gene: TRBD1; v_gene: TRBV2; j_gene: TRBJ1-6; abundance: .; CDR3nt: TGTGCCAGCAGAGCAACGACAGGGGCTAATTCACCCCTCCACTTT; CDR3aa: CASRATTGANSPLHF
d_gene: TRBD1; v_gene: TRBV5-1; j_gene: TRBJ1-2; abundance: .; CDR3nt: TGCGCCAGCAGCTTGGAGTGGACAGGGGTTAATGGCTACACCTTC; CDR3aa: CASSLEWTGVNGYTF
d_gene: TRBD2; v_gene: TRBV24-1; j_gene: TRBJ2-1; abundance: .; CDR3nt: TGTGCCACCAGTGACCCGACTAGCGGGGGGGCCCATGAGCAGTTCTTC; CDR3aa: CATSDPTSGGAHEQFF
d_gene: TRBD1; v_gene: TRBV6-5; j_gene: TRBJ1-2; abundance: .; CDR3nt: TGTGCCAGCAGTCCACAGGGGGCGGCTAACTATGGCTACACCTTC; CDR3aa: CASSPQGAANYGYTF
d_gene: .; v_gene: TRBV25-1; j_gene: TRBJ2-7; abundance: .; CDR3nt: TGTGCCAGCAGTGAAGGGGGACAAGCTTACGAGCAGTACTTC; CDR3aa: CASSEGGQAYEQYF
d_gene: .; v_gene: TRBV7-8; j_gene: TRBJ1-5; abundance: .; CDR3nt: TGTGCCAGCAGCCCCAGCGGGGGGCGCCCCAATCAGCCCCAGCATTTT; CDR3aa: CASSPSGGRPNQPQHF
d_gene: .; v_gene: TRBV7-2; j_gene: TRBJ1-1; abundance: few; CDR3nt: TGTGCCAGCACCCTACAGGTTAGCACTGAAGCTTTCTTT; CDR3aa: CASTLQVSTEAFF
d_gene: TRBD1; v_gene: TRBV9; j_gene: TRBJ1-2; abundance: .; CDR3nt: TGTGCCAGCAGCCCCGGACAGGGGTATGGCTACACCTTC; CDR3aa: CASSPGQGYGYTF
d_gene: TRBD1; v_gene: TRBV19; j_gene: TRBJ1-5; abundance: .; CDR3nt: TGTGCCACGGCCGGGACAGGGGATTCATTATGGAATCAGCCCCAGCATTTT; CDR3aa: CATAGTGDSLWNQPQHF
d_gene: TRBD1; v_gene: TRBV7-3; j_gene: TRBJ2-6; abundance: few; CDR3nt: TGTGCCAGCAGCTTGTTAGGGGGCTATGGGGCCAACGTCCTGACTTTC; CDR3aa: CASSLLGGYGANVLTF
d_gene: TRBD2; v_gene: TRBV5-1; j_gene: TRBJ2-7; abundance: .; CDR3nt: TGCGCCAGCAGCTACGGTAGCGGGGGGATCTCCTACGAGCAGTACTTC; CDR3aa: CASSYGSGGISYEQYF
d_gene: TRBD1; v_gene: TRBV4-1; j_gene: TRBJ1-2; abundance: .; CDR3nt: TGCGCCAGCAGCCAAGATAAGGCCGCAGGGGGTCATAGCTATGGCTACACCTTC; CDR3aa: CASSQDKAAGGHSYGYTF
d_gene: TRBD1; v_gene: TRBV28; j_gene: TRBJ1-2; abundance: .; CDR3nt: TGTGCCAGCAGTACCCGGGACAGAAGCTACACCTTC; CDR3aa: CASSTRDRSYTF
d_gene: TRBD1; v_gene: TRBV6-5; j_gene: TRBJ2-2; abundance: few; CDR3nt: TGTGCCAGCAGTTACGGGACAGGGAACACCGGGGAGCTGTTTTTT; CDR3aa: CASSYGTGNTGELFF
d_gene: TRBD2; v_gene: TRBV2; j_gene: TRBJ2-5; abundance: .; CDR3nt: TGTGCCAGCCACCCCGGGCGGGGGGGGGAGACCCAGTACTTC; CDR3aa: CASHPGRGGETQYF
d_gene: .; v_gene: TRBV5-1; j_gene: TRBJ1-2; abundance: .; CDR3nt: TGCGCCAGCAGCCTCGCAGGAAACTATGGCTACACCTTC; CDR3aa: CASSLAGNYGYTF
d_gene: TRBD2; v_gene: TRBV6-1; j_gene: TRBJ2-3; abundance: .; CDR3nt: TGTGCCAGCAGTGAAATGACTAGCAATACGCAGTATTTT; CDR3aa: CASSEMTSNTQYF
d_gene: .; v_gene: TRBV7-9; j_gene: TRBJ1-6; abundance: .; CDR3nt: TGTGCCAGCAGCTTAGCCCTCAGTAATTCACCCCTCCACTTT; CDR3aa: CASSLALSNSPLHF
d_gene: TRBD1; v_gene: TRBV5-1; j_gene: TRBJ2-5; abundance: .; CDR3nt: TGCGCCAGCAGCCCGGGCCCGGGACAGAAAGAGACCCAGTACTTC; CDR3aa: CASSPGPGQKETQYF
d_gene: TRBD1; v_gene: TRBV7-8; j_gene: TRBJ1-1; abundance: .; CDR3nt: TGTGCCAGCAGCCGGGACAGTAAGTCAGCTTTCTTT; CDR3aa: CASSRDSKSAFF
d_gene: TRBD1; v_gene: TRBV2; j_gene: TRBJ2-5; abundance: .; CDR3nt: TGTGCCAGCAGGAACCCGACAGGGGAGCGGGAGACCCAGTACTTC; CDR3aa: CASRNPTGERETQYF
d_gene: .; v_gene: TRBV19; j_gene: TRBJ1-6; abundance: few; CDR3nt: TGTGCCAGTAGTATAGCGGCGGGAAACAATTCACCCCTCCACTTT; CDR3aa: CASSIAAGNNSPLHF
d_gene: .; v_gene: TRBV18; j_gene: TRBJ1-5; abundance: .; CDR3nt: TGTGCCAGCTCACGACAGGAAAATCAGCCCCAGCATTTT; CDR3aa: CASSRQENQPQHF
d_gene: TRBD1; v_gene: TRBV5-1; j_gene: TRBJ2-1; abundance: .; CDR3nt: TGCGCCAGCAGCAAGACAGGGACGGACAATGAGCAGTTCTTC; CDR3aa: CASSKTGTDNEQFF
d_gene: .; v_gene: TRBV28; j_gene: TRBJ2-5; abundance: few; CDR3nt: TGTGCCAGCAGTTTAGCGGGGACCGGGGAGACCCAGTACTTC; CDR3aa: CASSLAGTGETQYF
d_gene: .; v_gene: TRBV6-4; j_gene: TRBJ1-2; abundance: .; CDR3nt: TGTGCCAGTCCGGCACGGGGGGAGGCAGGAGATGGCTACACCTTC; CDR3aa: CASPARGEAGDGYTF
d_gene: .; v_gene: TRBV5-4; j_gene: TRBJ1-1; abundance: .; CDR3nt: TGTGCCAGCAGCCCCAATGCGGGCACTGAAGCTTTCTTT; CDR3aa: CASSPNAGTEAFF
d_gene: .; v_gene: TRBV7-9; j_gene: TRBJ1-4; abundance: few; CDR3nt: TGTGCCAGCGGGAAGGACAGCGGAAGGGAACTGTTTTTT; CDR3aa: CASGKDSGRELFF
d_gene: TRBD1; v_gene: TRBV6-5; j_gene: TRBJ1-1; abundance: .; CDR3nt: TGTGCCAGCACCCCGAGACAGGGAAGGTACACTGAAGCTTTCTTT; CDR3aa: CASTPRQGRYTEAFF
d_gene: TRBD1; v_gene: TRBV15; j_gene: TRBJ2-3; abundance: .; CDR3nt: TGTGCCACCAGCAGAGATCTACCGGGACAGGGGACAGATACGCAGTATTTT; CDR3aa: CATSRDLPGQGTDTQYF
d_gene: .; v_gene: TRBV7-8; j_gene: TRBJ1-1; abundance: once; CDR3nt: TGTGCCAGCAGCTCCTCCCTCCCAGTTCGCCCTGAAGCTTTCTTT; CDR3aa: CASSSSLPVRPEAFF
d_gene: TRBD1; v_gene: TRBV7-9; j_gene: TRBJ2-2; abundance: .; CDR3nt: TGTGCCAGCAGCTCCCGGACAGGGAGGACCGGGGAGCTGTTTTTT; CDR3aa: CASSSRTGRTGELFF
d_gene: .; v_gene: TRBV25-1; j_gene: TRBJ1-6; abundance: .; CDR3nt: TGTGCCAGCAGTGATCTTCGGACAGTCGCAGAGTCACCCCTCCACTTT; CDR3aa: CASSDLRTVAESPLHF
d_gene: .; v_gene: TRBV3-1/TRBV3-2; j_gene: TRBJ2-5; abundance: .; CDR3nt: TGTGCCAGCAGCCAAGGTCCCCGGGAAAGCGGGTTTTATTTCCAGTACTTC; CDR3aa: CASSQGPRESGFYFQYF
d_gene: .; v_gene: TRBV29-1; j_gene: TRBJ2-3; abundance: .; CDR3nt: TGCAGCGTTGAAGCTGTCCAGGCGACAGATACGCAGTATTTT; CDR3aa: CSVEAVQATDTQYF
d_gene: TRBD1; v_gene: TRBV10-3; j_gene: TRBJ1-1; abundance: .; CDR3nt: TGTGCCATCAGTGACCGACAGGGCCAGGGCACTGAAGCTTTCTTT; CDR3aa: CAISDRQGQGTEAFF
d_gene: TRBD1; v_gene: TRBV2; j_gene: TRBJ1-1; abundance: once; CDR3nt: TGTGCCAGCAGTGGGGAAACAGGGGGCATTGCTTTCTTT; CDR3aa: CASSGETGGIAFF